The 21 T cell receptor beta chains listed next were all sequenced from one sample in a study of cytomegalovirus exposure and HLA in healthy donors. The PCR contained 60 Vbeta and 13 Jbeta primers. TCRdb keeps only in-frame clones here, not all; method: immunoSEQ multiplex PCR. The table records about 240,000 clones, roughly 78% of them present only once. Sequencing was done on a sample of PBMCs. The receptors come from a boy younger than 18 in good health and CMV-seronegative.

The chain uses TRBV4-1 and TRBJ2-7; 8 bases fit TRBD2. CDR1 is MGHRA and CDR2 is YSYEKL in the germline V gene. The CDR3 has 17 residues. V shed 4 bases, J shed 5 bases, and the junction held 16 bases outside the gene matches. The chain's CDR3 is CASSLGPLQRGSNEQYF. In nucleotides, the CDR3 is TGCGCCAGCAGCCTCGGTCCATTGCAGCGGGGGAGCAACGAGCAGTACTTC.

The chain couples TRBV2 to TRBJ1-4; 10 bases match TRBD1. The CDR3 has 16 amino acids. V shed 7 bases and J 8 bases; nucleotides not matched to a gene: 13. Germline lookup yields CDR1 SNHLY and CDR2 FYNNEI. The CDR3 nucleotides read TGTGCCAGCAAAAACCGACAGGGGGCGTATCGGGAAAAACTGTTTTTT. Translated, it gives CASKNRQGAYREKLFF. Together with reference TRBV2 and TRBJ1-4, the CDR3 gives the full variable domain: EPEVTQTPSHQVTQMGQEVILRCVPISNHLYFYWYRQILGQKVEFLVSFYNNEISEKSEIFDDQFSVERPDGSNFTLKIRSTKLEDSAMYFCASKNRQGAYREKLFFGSGTQLSVL.

This clone came up once. The V and J genes are TRBV5-1 and TRBJ2-1, with TRBD2 matching 10 bases. In germline, CDR1 is SGHRS, CDR2 YFSETQ. The length of the CDR3 is 20 residues. V trimming: 2 bases; J trimming: 5 bases; junction bases outside the gene matches: 19. CDR3 DNA: TGCGCCAGCAGCTTTACCGGGACTAGCGTCAAACCCCACAAAAACAATGAGCAGTTCTTC. It yields the protein CASSFTGTSVKPHKNNEQFF. Full variable domain (outside the CDR3, taken from reference TRBV5-1 and TRBJ2-1): KAGVTQTPRYLIKTRGQQVTLSCSPISGHRSVSWYQQTPGQGLQFLFEYFSETQRNKGNFPGRFSGRQFSNSRSEMNVSTLELGDSALYLCASSFTGTSVKPHKNNEQFFGPGTRLTVL.

This clone was seen more than once but under ten times. This chain links TRBV4-2 with TRBJ2-5; 13 positions match TRBD2. The J call is uncertain, as TRBJ2-7 better fits the DNA end. In germline, CDR1 is LGHNA, CDR2 YNFKEQ. The CDR3 runs to 15 residues. CDR3 DNA sequence: TGTGCCAGCAGCCCCTGGACTAGCGGGGGCTACGAGCAGTACTTC. Its translation: CASSPWTSGGYEQYF.

This clone has just a few counts. The chain carries TRBV28 and TRBJ2-2, with 7 bases identical to TRBD1. This CDR3 contains 15 residues. Germline V gene data show CDR1 as MDHEN and CDR2 as SYDVKM. The V segment lost 5 bases and the J segment 4 bases; nucleotides outside the gene matches: 7. The CDR3 DNA follows: TGTGCCAGCAGTACAGGGGACGGACCCACCGGGGAGCTGTTTTTT. Encoded protein: CASSTGDGPTGELFF.

This clone showed up just once. The chain couples TRBV29-1 to TRBJ2-1, with 13 bases fitting TRBD2. The CDR3 has 17 residues. V was pared by 7 bases and J by 0 bases, with 9 bases of the junction left unmatched. In germline, CDR1 is SQVTM, CDR2 ANQGSEA. The chain's CDR3 is CSGRLAGGLSSYNEQFF. CDR3 coding DNA: TGCAGCGGACGACTAGCGGGGGGCTTGAGCTCCTACAATGAGCAGTTCTTC.

The V and J genes are TRBV29-1 and TRBJ2-2; TRBD1 is a possible D gene (5 bases). The CDR3 runs 13 residues. Trimming took 0 bases from V and 3 from J, leaving 5 bases between them. Germline-derived CDR1 and CDR2 are SQVTM and ANQGSEA. CDR3 region: CSVEEGDTGELFF. CDR3 nucleotides: TGCAGCGTTGAAGAAGGGGACACCGGGGAGCTGTTTTTT.

This clone has just a few counts. This chain connects TRBV27 to TRBJ2-7, with 7 nucleotides matching TRBD1. The junction had 6 bases not matched to a gene; V was cut back by 3 bases and J by 4 bases. From germline, CDR1 is MNHEY and CDR2 SMNVEV (reference sequence). The CDR3 length is 14 residues. CDR3 sequence reads: CASSLGQRFYEQYF. The CDR3 DNA sequence: TGTGCCAGCAGTTTGGGACAGAGATTTTACGAGCAGTACTTC.

The chain employs TRBV30 and TRBJ2-1; D not certain. The CDR3 runs to 12 residues. CDR1 and CDR2 (germline): GTSNPN, SVGIG (reference sequence). Trimming left V 4 bases short and J 11 bases short, with 15 bases between. The CDR3 sequence is CAWTINQVKQFF. The CDR3 region has the DNA TGTGCCTGGACTATCAACCAGGTCAAGCAGTTCTTC. Variable domain in full (rest from reference TRBV30 and TRBJ2-1): SQTIHQWPATLVQPVGSPLSLECTVEGTSNPNLYWYRQAAGRGLQLLFYSVGIGQISSEVPQNLSASRPQDRQFILSSKKLLLSDSGFYLCAWTINQVKQFFGPGTRLTVL.

This chain links TRBV6-5 with TRBJ1-1; no clear D gene. Germline assignment: CDR1 MNHEY and CDR2 SVGAGI. The CDR3 covers 13 residues. Between the trimmed V and J ends, which lost 6 bases and 2 bases, there was a span of 10 bases. As DNA, the CDR3 is TGTGCCAGCAGACAAACAAGTAACACTGAAGCTTTCTTT. Encoded protein: CASRQTSNTEAFF.

DNA for the CDR3: TGTGCCAGCAGCGTAACAGGGCCACCTAATTCACCCCTCCACTTT. Encoded protein: CASSVTGPPNSPLHF. This chain links TRBV9 with TRBJ1-6, with a weak D call TRBD1 (6 bases). Germline-derived CDR1 and CDR2 are SGDLS and YYNGEE. The CDR3 is 15 residues long. V lost 1 base and J 6 bases, leaving 11 bases between the germline ends.

This clone was detected a few times. The CDR3 loop is CASSPGVGGEQYF. CDR3 nucleotides: TGTGCCAGCAGCCCAGGGGTAGGGGGAGAGCAGTACTTC. The J gene is TRBJ2-7, the V gene TRBV6-5; D perhaps matches TRBD1 (6 bases). The V end was cut by 6 bases, the J end by 7 bases, with 16 bases between. Per germline, CDR1 MNHEY and CDR2 SVGAGI. The CDR3 spans 13 residues.

The chain carries TRBV15 and TRBJ1-2, with D unresolved. Germline V CDR1 and CDR2: LNHNV, YYDKDF (reference sequence). CDR3 length: 14 residues. Trimming shortened V by 5 bases and J by 4 bases, and 14 bases separated the two germline ends. The chain's CDR3 is CATSQRSASYGYTF. The CDR3 DNA sequence: TGTGCCACCAGCCAGAGGTCGGCCTCCTATGGCTACACCTTC.

The chain combines TRBV2 with TRBJ2-5; D remains unclear. The CDR3 is 13 residues long. The germline CDR1 and CDR2 sequences are SNHLY and FYNNEI. The V end was cut by 4 bases, the J end by 2 bases, with 8 bases between. CDR3 residues: CASSVEAQETQYF. DNA for the CDR3: TGTGCCAGCAGTGTTGAAGCGCAAGAGACCCAGTACTTC. Supplemented by reference TRBV2 and TRBJ2-5, the full variable domain reads EPEVTQTPSHQVTQMGQEVILRCVPISNHLYFYWYRQILGQKVEFLVSFYNNEISEKSEIFDDQFSVERPDGSNFTLKIRSTKLEDSAMYFCASSVEAQETQYFGPGTRLLVL.

The chain employs TRBV7-2 and TRBJ1-2; weak D call: TRBD1 (5 bases). In germline, CDR1 is SGHTA, CDR2 FQGNSA. Between the trimmed V and J ends, which lost 2 bases and 5 bases, there was a span of 12 bases. The CDR3 has 14 amino acids. The CDR3 nucleotides are TGTGCCAGCAGCTTAACAGGAGGGACTTATGGCTACACCTTC. It specifies CASSLTGGTYGYTF. Based on the CDR3 plus reference TRBV7-2 and TRBJ1-2, the full variable domain is GAGVSQSPSNKVTEKGKDVELRCDPISGHTALYWYRQSLGQGLEFLIYFQGNSAPDKSGLPSDRFSAERTGGSVSTLTIQRTQQEDSAVYLCASSLTGGTYGYTFGSGTRLTVV.

The gene calls are TRBV6-5 and TRBJ2-7; maybe TRBD2 (6 bases). The CDR3 consists of 14 residues. The ends were cut back, 2 bases at V and 2 bases at J, with 10 bases in the middle. CDR1 MNHEY and CDR2 SVGAGI come from the germline V gene. The CDR3 is CASSYRLDTYEQYF. The CDR3 nucleotides are TGTGCCAGCAGTTACAGACTAGATACCTACGAGCAGTACTTC.

V and J are TRBV6-5 and TRBJ1-2; 7 bases map to TRBD1. This CDR3 region has 14 residues. J lost 4 bases, V lost 5 bases, and 7 bases had no gene match. In germline, CDR1 is MNHEY, CDR2 SVGAGI. CDR3 sequence (DNA): TGTGCCAGCAGTGGGTCGGGACAGTTCTATGGCTACACCTTC. Its translation: CASSGSGQFYGYTF.

The chain uses TRBV11-3 and TRBJ2-5; D uncertain. V was shortened by 1 base and J by 0 bases, with 6 bases between the two germline ends. The germline V gene encodes CDR1 SGHNT and CDR2 YENEEA. The CDR3 runs to 14 residues. The CDR3 region has the DNA TGTGCCAGCAGCTTAGCGGAGTACCAAGAGACCCAGTACTTC. This gives the protein CASSLAEYQETQYF.

V and J are TRBV2 and TRBJ2-1, with 11 bases aligning to TRBD2. Germline V CDR1 and CDR2: SNHLY, FYNNEI. CDR3 size: 15 residues. V was pared by 6 bases and J by 3 bases, with 4 bases of the junction left unmatched. The CDR3 loop reads CASSFTSGGYNEQFF. CDR3 bases: TGTGCCAGCAGCTTTACTAGCGGGGGCTACAATGAGCAGTTCTTC.

The chain combines TRBV5-1 with TRBJ2-1; 8 nucleotides agree with TRBD2. With V trimmed by 0 bases and J by 6 bases, 5 bases remained unmatched. Germline assignment: CDR1 SGHRS and CDR2 YFSETQ. There are 15 residues in the CDR3. CDR3 loop: CASSLVLGTSNEQFF. CDR3 coding DNA: TGCGCCAGCAGCTTGGTTCTGGGGACTAGCAATGAGCAGTTCTTC.

In nucleotides, the CDR3 is TGTGCCAGCTCCCGGGGTAATCAGCCCCAGCATTTT. Translating gives CASSRGNQPQHF. V and J are TRBV18 and TRBJ1-5; no definite D call. The CDR3 loop spans 12 amino acids. The V gene lost 6 bases and the J gene lost 4 bases, with 7 bases spanning the gap. Germline V gene data show CDR1 as KGHSH and CDR2 as LQKENI.